A single sample gave rise to the 12 T cell receptor beta chains below, sequenced in a study of beta chain features in type 1 diabetes. Reverse transcription of all isolated RNA meant that expressed TCRB transcripts were sequenced. Libraries were prepared by immunoSEQ multiplex PCR; TCRdb keeps only in-frame clonotypes and omits some of them. The sample shows 300,000 to 400,000 clones, 10% to 15% of them seen only once. What was sequenced was naive CD4+ T cells from blood. The receptors were gathered from a man in his late teens or twenties in good health.

The V call is TRBV7-9, the J call TRBJ1-1; 8 positions agree with TRBD1. The J segment lost 5 bases and the V segment lost 9 bases, leaving 8 bases of the junction unmatched. The CDR3 totals 13 residues. Germline V gene lookup returns CDR1 SEHNR and CDR2 FQNEAQ (reference sequence). The CDR3 sequence is CASDTGGGTEAFF. CDR3 DNA sequence: TGTGCCAGTGATACAGGGGGTGGGACTGAAGCTTTCTTT. The complete variable domain, with remaining parts taken from reference TRBV7-9 and TRBJ1-1, reads DTGVSQNPRHKITKRGQNVTFRCDPISEHNRLYWYRQTLGQGPEFLTYFQNEAQLEKSRLLSDRFSAERPKGSFSTLEIQRTEQGDSAMYLCASDTGGGTEAFFGQGTRLTVV.

The chain uses TRBV5-1 and TRBJ1-1, with D possibly being TRBD1 (6 bases). The CDR3 contains 13 residues. V was trimmed by 4 bases and J by 7 bases, leaving 14 bases between them. Germline V gene sequence: CDR1 SGHRS, CDR2 YFSETQ. The CDR3 DNA sequence: TGCGCCAGCAGCGTACTAGGACAGAATGAAGCTTTCTTT. Translation: CASSVLGQNEAFF. Full variable domain (rest looked up from reference TRBV5-1 and TRBJ1-1): KAGVTQTPRYLIKTRGQQVTLSCSPISGHRSVSWYQQTPGQGLQFLFEYFSETQRNKGNFPGRFSGRQFSNSRSEMNVSTLELGDSALYLCASSVLGQNEAFFGQGTRLTVV.

This clone was observed a few times. The rearrangement joins TRBV7-8 to TRBJ2-5, with D possibly matching TRBD2 (6 bases). The V gene lost 1 base and the J gene lost 5 bases, with 14 bases spanning the gap. Germline V lookup: CDR1 SGHVS, CDR2 FQNEAQ. The CDR3 spans 15 residues. CDR3 coding DNA: TGTGCCAGCAGCTTAGGGCAGGGAGGACGGGAGACCCAGTACTTC. The encoded protein is CASSLGQGGRETQYF.

This rearrangement joins TRBV30 to TRBJ2-7; unclear D gene. This CDR3 is 11 amino acids long. Germline CDR1 GTSNPN, CDR2 SVGIG (reference sequence). V was clipped by 0 bases and J by 9 bases, with 9 bases between them. The CDR3 bases are TGTGCCTGGAGTGTACGCGGCGGGCAGTACTTC. Amino acid sequence: CAWSVRGGQYF.

This clone was counted only a few times. The CDR3: CASSSHAPRVVDTQYF. CDR3 sequence (DNA): TGTGCCAGCAGCTCGCACGCCCCCAGGGTAGTGGATACGCAGTATTTT. The chain combines TRBV7-2 with TRBJ2-3; a possible D gene is TRBD1 (5 bases). The V gene's germline CDR1 is SGHTA and CDR2 FQGNSA. CDR3 length: 16 residues. V gave up 4 bases and J gave up 6 bases, with 20 bases separating them.

J is TRBJ1-1 and V is TRBV30; D remains ambiguous. The CDR3 runs to 12 residues. Germline V gene lookup returns CDR1 GTSNPN and CDR2 SVGIG (reference sequence). V dropped 5 bases and J dropped 0 bases, with 7 bases sitting between them. CDR3 loop: CAWRQMNTEAFF. CDR3 in DNA: TGTGCCTGGCGCCAGATGAACACTGAAGCTTTCTTT.

The CDR3 here is CASRVLAGSRNEQFF. In DNA, the CDR3 is TGTGCCAGCAGGGTACTAGCGGGAAGTCGCAATGAGCAGTTCTTC. The chain couples TRBV6-5 to TRBJ2-1; 10 bases map to TRBD2. The CDR3 covers 15 residues. Trimming cost V 6 bases and J 6 bases; bases outside gene matches: 8. The germline V gene encodes CDR1 MNHEY and CDR2 SVGAGI.

The rearrangement uses TRBV5-1 and TRBJ2-7, with 8 bases matching TRBD1. This CDR3 is 16 amino acids long. The junction had 10 bases not matched to a gene; V was cut back by 1 base and J by 4 bases. Germline lookup yields CDR1 SGHRS and CDR2 YFSETQ. The CDR3 DNA reads as TGCGCCAGCAGCTTGACCTCCGGGACAGGAGGTTACGAGCAGTACTTC. It yields the protein CASSLTSGTGGYEQYF.

V and J are TRBV5-4 and TRBJ2-1; TRBD2 matches at 8 bases. The germline V gene has CDR1 SGHNT and CDR2 YYREEE (reference sequence). The CDR3 is made up of 19 amino acids. Germline trimming cut 4 bases from V and 3 bases from J; bases unmatched to any gene: 18. The chain's CDR3 is CASSRGGTMIGANYNEQFF. CDR3 nucleotides: TGTGCCAGCAGCCGGGGGGGGACTATGATTGGGGCCAACTACAATGAGCAGTTCTTC.

There are a few counts of this clone. This chain connects TRBV29-1 to TRBJ2-1; 13 nucleotides agree with TRBD2. CDR3 length: 14 amino acids. The ends lost 3 bases at V and 10 bases at J; junction bases unmatched: 6. Germline values: CDR1 SQVTM, CDR2 ANQGSEA. The DNA for the CDR3 is TGCAGCGTTGAGAGGACTAGCGGGGGTGAGGAGCAGTTCTTC. It is translated as CSVERTSGGEEQFF.

The chain combines TRBV25-1 with TRBJ1-1; 7 bases align to TRBD1. The CDR3 runs to 17 residues. Germline lookup yields CDR1 MGHDK and CDR2 SYGVNS. J lost 2 bases, V lost 5 bases, and 14 bases had no gene match. CDR3 loop: CASSSNTGTATNTEAFF. CDR3 bases: TGTGCCAGCAGTTCGAATACTGGGACAGCTACTAACACTGAAGCTTTCTTT.

This clone was counted between two and nine times. The V and J genes are TRBV7-9 and TRBJ1-6; 12 positions match TRBD1. V lost 6 bases and J lost 13; bases outside the gene matches: 10. Germline assignment: CDR1 SEHNR and CDR2 FQNEAQ (reference sequence). CDR3 length: 15 amino acids. In DNA, the CDR3 is TGTGCCAGCAGTCCCGGCGGGACAGGGGGCGGTCCCCTCCACTTT. This translates into CASSPGGTGGGPLHF.